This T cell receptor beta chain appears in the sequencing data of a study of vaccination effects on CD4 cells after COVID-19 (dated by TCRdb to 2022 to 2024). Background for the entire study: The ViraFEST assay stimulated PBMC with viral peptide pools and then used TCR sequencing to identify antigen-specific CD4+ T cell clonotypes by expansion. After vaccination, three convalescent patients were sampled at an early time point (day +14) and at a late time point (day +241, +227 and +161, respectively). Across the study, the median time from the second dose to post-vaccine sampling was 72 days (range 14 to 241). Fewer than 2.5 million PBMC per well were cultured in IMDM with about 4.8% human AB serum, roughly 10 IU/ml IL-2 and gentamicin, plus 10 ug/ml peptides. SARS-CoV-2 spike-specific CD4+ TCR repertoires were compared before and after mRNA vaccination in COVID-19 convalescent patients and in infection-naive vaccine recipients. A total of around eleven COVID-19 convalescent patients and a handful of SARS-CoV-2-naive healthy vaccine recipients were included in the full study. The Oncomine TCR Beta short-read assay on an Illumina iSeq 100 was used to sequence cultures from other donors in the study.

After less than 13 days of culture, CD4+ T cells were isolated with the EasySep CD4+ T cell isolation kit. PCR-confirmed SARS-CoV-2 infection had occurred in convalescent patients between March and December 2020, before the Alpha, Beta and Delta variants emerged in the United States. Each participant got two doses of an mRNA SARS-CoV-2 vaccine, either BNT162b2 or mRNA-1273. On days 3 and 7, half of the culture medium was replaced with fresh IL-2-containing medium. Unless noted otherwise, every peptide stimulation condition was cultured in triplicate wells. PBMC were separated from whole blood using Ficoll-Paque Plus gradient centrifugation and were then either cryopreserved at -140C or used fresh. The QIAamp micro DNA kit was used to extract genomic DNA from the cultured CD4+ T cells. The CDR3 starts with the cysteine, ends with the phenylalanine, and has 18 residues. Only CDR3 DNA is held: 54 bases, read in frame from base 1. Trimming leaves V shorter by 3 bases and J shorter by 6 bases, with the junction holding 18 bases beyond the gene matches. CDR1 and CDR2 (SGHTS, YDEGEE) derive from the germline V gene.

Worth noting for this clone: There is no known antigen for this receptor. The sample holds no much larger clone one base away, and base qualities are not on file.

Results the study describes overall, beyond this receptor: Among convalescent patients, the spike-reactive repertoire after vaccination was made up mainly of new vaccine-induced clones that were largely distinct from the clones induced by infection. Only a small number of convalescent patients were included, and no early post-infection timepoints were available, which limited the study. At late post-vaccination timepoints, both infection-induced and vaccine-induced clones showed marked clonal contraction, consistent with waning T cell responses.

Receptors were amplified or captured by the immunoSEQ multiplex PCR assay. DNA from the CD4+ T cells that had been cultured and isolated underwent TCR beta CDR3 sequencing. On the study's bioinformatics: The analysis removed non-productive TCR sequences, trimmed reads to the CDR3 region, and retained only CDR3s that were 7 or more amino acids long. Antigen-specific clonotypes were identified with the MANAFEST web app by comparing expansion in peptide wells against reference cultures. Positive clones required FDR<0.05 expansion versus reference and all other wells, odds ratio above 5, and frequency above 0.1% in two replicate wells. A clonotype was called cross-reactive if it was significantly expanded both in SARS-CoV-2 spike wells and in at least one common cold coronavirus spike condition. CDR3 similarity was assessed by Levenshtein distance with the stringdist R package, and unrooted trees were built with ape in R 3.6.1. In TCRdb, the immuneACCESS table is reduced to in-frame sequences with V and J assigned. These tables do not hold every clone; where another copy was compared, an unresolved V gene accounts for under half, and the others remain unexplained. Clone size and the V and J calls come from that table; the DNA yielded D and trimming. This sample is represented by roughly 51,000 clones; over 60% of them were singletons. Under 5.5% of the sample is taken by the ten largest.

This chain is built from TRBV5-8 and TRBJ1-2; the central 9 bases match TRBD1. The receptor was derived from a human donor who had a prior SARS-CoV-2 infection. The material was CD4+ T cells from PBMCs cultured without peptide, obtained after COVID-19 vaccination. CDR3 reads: CASSSRDRDRGGFDGYTF. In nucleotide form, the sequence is TGTGCCAGCAGCTCCCGGGACAGGGATAGAGGGGGCTTCGATGGCTACACCTTC.